This T cell receptor beta chain stems from a study of CD8 T cells in Susac syndrome. Random hexamers were used to reverse transcribe about 0.45 to 1 ug of RNA. TCRdb processed the immunoSEQ multiplex PCR reads anew with MiXCR; each CDR3 protein has one entry. The table lists about 120,000 distinct CDR3 sequences, around 90% of them singletons. CDR1 SGHTA and CDR2 FQGNSA come from the germline V gene. V lost 5 bases, J lost 0 bases, and 5 bases lay in between. The CDR3 sequence is 12 residues long. This chain uses TRBV7-2 with TRBJ2-7; D is undetermined. Source material: CD8+ T cells from PBMCs. The TCR originated in a human donor in good health. CDR3 region: CASSLHSYEQYF. The CDR3 DNA reads TGTGCCAGCAGCCTCCACTCCTACGAGCAGTACTTC.